The 10 T cell receptor beta chains in this list originate from one sample, sequenced in a study of shared clonotypes between healthy human individuals. The repertoire was sequenced with immunoSEQ multiplex PCR; TCRdb's copy has only in-frame clones and lacks some. The sample lists about 1.5 million clones, approximately 98% occurring once. The sequenced material came from naive CD4+ T cells sorted from blood. The subset: CD45RA+ positively selected. Receptors originate from a man in his thirties or forties in good health.

CDR3 nucleotide sequence: TGTGCCAGCTCCCCTCCCCGGACAGCCTCCTACGAGCAGTACTTC. Protein: CASSPPRTASYEQYF. The chain carries TRBV18 and TRBJ2-7, with TRBD1 as a possible D gene (6 bases). The CDR3 runs to 15 residues. Looked up from germline, CDR1 is KGHSH and CDR2 is LQKENI. Trimming pared 6 bases from V and 0 bases from J, leaving 15 bases between.

This clone occurred once. This sequence joins TRBV18 and TRBJ2-3, with a tentative D call TRBD2 (5 bases). CDR1 is KGHSH and CDR2 is LQKENI in the germline V gene. The CDR3 has 15 residues. Trimming pared 6 bases from V and 0 bases from J, leaving 13 bases between. CDR3 protein: CASSPEAVSTDTQYF. The CDR3, as DNA: TGTGCCAGCTCTCCGGAAGCGGTTAGCACAGATACGCAGTATTTT.

This chain joins TRBV19 and TRBJ1-2; D is undetermined. The CDR3 spans 13 residues. V lost 6 bases to trimming and J lost 4 bases, with 12 bases between them. Germline values: CDR1 LNHDA, CDR2 SQIVND (reference sequence). For the CDR3, the DNA is TGTGCCAGTAGGCCGATAGCTTCCTATGGCTACACCTTC. Translating gives CASRPIASYGYTF.

The rearrangement joins TRBV10-2 to TRBJ2-2; 10 bases fit TRBD2. The CDR3 is 17 residues long. Unmatched junction bases numbered 12, after V lost 5 bases and J lost 6 bases. Germline lookup yields CDR1 WSHSY and CDR2 SAAADI. CDR3 bases: TGCGCCAGCAGTCCCTCCCCTAGCGGGAGTTCCCCCGGGGAGCTGTTTTTT. It yields the protein CASSPSPSGSSPGELFF.

V and J are TRBV18 and TRBJ2-7; TRBD1 is a possible D gene (6 bases). This CDR3 is built from 14 residues. Trimming left V 5 bases short and J 5 bases short, with 16 bases between. CDR1 is KGHSH, CDR2 LQKENI, per germline. The CDR3 loop is CASSTLLGTNEQYF. The CDR3 coding sequence is TGTGCCAGCTCAACCCTATTGGGGACAAACGAGCAGTACTTC.

The chain has TRBV19 and TRBJ1-5; 8 bases agree with TRBD1. The CDR3 sequence is 17 residues long. V dropped 5 bases and J dropped 3; count of bases not matched to a gene: 12. Germline-derived CDR1 and CDR2 are LNHDA and SQIVND (reference sequence). CDR3 in amino acids: CASSARQGPYLNQPQHF. CDR3 sequence (DNA): TGTGCCAGTAGTGCACGACAGGGGCCCTATCTCAATCAGCCCCAGCATTTT.

The rearrangement links TRBV19 to TRBJ2-7, with D possibly being TRBD1 (6 bases). The CDR3 is made up of 14 amino acids. Germline assignment: CDR1 LNHDA and CDR2 SQIVND (reference sequence). Trimming pared 4 bases from V and 5 bases from J, leaving 15 bases between. The CDR3 DNA is TGTGCCAGTAGTAACCCAGGGGAAACGAACGAGCAGTACTTC. Residues: CASSNPGETNEQYF.

The chain employs TRBV15 and TRBJ1-1; D may be TRBD1 (5 bases). This CDR3 contains 14 residues. V lost 5 bases to trimming and J lost 0 bases, with 10 bases between them. From germline, CDR1 is LNHNV and CDR2 YYDKDF (reference sequence). The CDR3 loop reads CATSALRVNTEAFF. CDR3 coding DNA: TGTGCCACCAGCGCACTCAGGGTGAACACTGAAGCTTTCTTT.

The genes are TRBV5-4 and TRBJ2-5; TRBD2 matches 9 bases. The ends lost 0 bases at V and 5 bases at J; junction bases unmatched: 8. This CDR3 is built from 16 residues. Germline values: CDR1 SGHNT, CDR2 YYREEE (reference sequence). The CDR3 loop is CASSLGGGRAGETQYF. The CDR3 DNA follows: TGTGCCAGCAGCTTGGGTGGCGGGAGGGCCGGGGAGACCCAGTACTTC.

The rearrangement links TRBV2 to TRBJ1-1, with a tentative D call TRBD1 (5 bases). CDR3 length: 13 residues. Germline V CDR1 and CDR2: SNHLY, FYNNEI. Trimming removed 6 bases from V and 6 bases from J, with 14 bases in between. CDR3: CASRQEVSSEAFF. For the CDR3, the DNA is TGTGCCAGCAGACAGGAAGTAAGCTCTGAAGCTTTCTTT.